This TCR beta chain was retrieved from a study of T cells and copy number aberrations in small-cell lung cancer (dated by TCRdb to the early 2020s). Regarding the research as a whole: TCR repertoire sequencing was paired with whole-exome sequencing of the same tumor regions to relate T cell metrics to mutations and copy number aberrations. Tumor TCR data were available for over 16 patients, and about 14 patients had TCR data from both tumor and normal tissue.

This clone is medium-sized (0.01 to 0.1%). The antigen it recognizes is unknown. The input lacks base qualities; no much larger clone sits a single base away. The donors were limited-stage small-cell lung cancer patients who had surgical resection in Hangzhou, China, between the late 2000s and the early 2020s. Every donor went straight to surgery with no preoperative chemotherapy or radiotherapy, and no donor was given immunotherapy either before or after surgery. Each of the 20 or so patients in the sequenced cohort was a smoker or a heavy second-hand smoker. Adjacent normal lung was collected at least 2 cm from the tumor margin and was confirmed morphologically free of malignant cells by two pathologists. Multi-region TCR-beta sequencing of resected limited-stage small-cell lung cancers and of tumor-adjacent lung tissue was performed to characterize T cell repertoire heterogeneity. Genomic DNA was extracted from FFPE tissue using the AllPrep DNA/RNA FFPE Kit (Qiagen).

Broad study findings and their caveats: Tumors had lower T-cell density, richness and clonality than adjacent lung tissue, but the difference in density was not significant. Because surgical resection is uncommon in small-cell lung cancer, the study was limited by a small sample size, and the findings need validation. All specimens consisted of formalin-fixed paraffin-embedded tissue, which is known to introduce sequencing artifacts.

V has 4 bases trimmed and J has 4 bases trimmed; junction bases matching no gene number 12. Its CDR3 holds 16 amino acids, cysteine through phenylalanine. Only CDR3 DNA remains: 48 bases, in frame from the first base. Via the germline V gene, CDR1 is SGHRS and CDR2 YFSETQ. The immunoSEQ hsTCRB Kit was used with multiplexed V- and J-gene primers to amplify TCR-beta CDR3 regions from genomic DNA. Unique DNA barcodes were added in a second PCR, and the samples were pooled together with one negative control and one positive control. The pooled TCR-beta libraries were sequenced using a 150-cycle paired-end protocol on an Illumina MiSeq. On the study's bioinformatics: Adaptive Biotechnologies processed the raw sequencing data and produced a report containing normalized, annotated TCR-beta repertoires. To compute T-cell density, TCR-beta templates were normalized to usable DNA, with usable DNA estimated through amplification of housekeeping genes. Richness was the count of unique rearrangements, and clonality was defined as 1 minus Pielou's evenness. The table was pulled from immuneACCESS by TCRdb, which kept in-frame rearrangements only. Such tables lose some clones; where checked, under half of the loss comes from unresolved V genes, and the rest has no known cause. D and trimming come from the DNA, and the V and J calls and clone size come from that table. The sample contains roughly 9,800 clones, almost 80% of them found a single time. Around a third of the sample lies in the top ten.

The sequencing input was normal tissue next to the tumor. The chain employs TRBV5-1 and TRBJ2-5, with 8 bases matching TRBD1. The receptor comes from a man aged 55-75 years with small cell lung cancer. The DNA sequence follows: TGCGCCAGCAGCACGACAGGGGCCCCCGGGGGAGAGACCCAGTACTTC. This codes for CASSTTGAPGGETQYF.